This entry describes one T cell receptor (beta chain). Time point denoted: peripheral blood 6 weeks after treatment start. Every patient provided from 1 to 8 samples, collected pretreatment and on-treatment. The junction had 10 bases not matched to a gene; V was cut back by 7 bases and J by 7 bases. CDR1 and CDR2 (germline): SEHNR, FQNEAQ (reference sequence). The CDR3 runs to 15 residues. Assay used: immunoSEQ multiplex PCR; TCRdb lists only in-frame clones, some missing. Altogether about 25,000 clones are present, approximately 81% being singletons, with the ten largest covering 1.5% to 2%. This entry comes from a study of PD-L1 blockade in urothelial cancer. The wider study: Patients commenced intravenous atezolizumab, 1,200 mg every 3 weeks, in about 2014.

The chain recombines TRBV7-9 with TRBJ1-2, with TRBD1 matching over 12 bases. The sequence was collected from a man aged 65 to 79 with urothelial cancer. The starting material was PBMCs, obtained around atezolizumab (anti-PD-L1) treatment. The CDR3 here is CASNKPGQGAPGYTF. As DNA, the CDR3 is TGTGCCAGCAACAAACCGGGACAGGGGGCGCCTGGCTACACCTTC.